Shown below are 11 T cell receptor beta chains from a single sample sequenced in a study of CD8+ T cells in alopecia areata. Reverse transcription of extracted RNA yielded cDNA, which provided the sequencing template. Assay: immunoSEQ multiplex PCR; the TCRdb copy retains only in-frame clones and omits some. Of roughly 100,000 clones listed, 55% were seen once; the top ten hold 8.8%. Sequenced input: CD4+ T cells sorted from blood. These receptors were obtained from a human donor in good health.

Note on this clone: This may be a read error, as it is one base from a much larger clone. The chain is built from TRBV4-1 and TRBJ1-2; 7 nucleotides match TRBD1. Germline loops: CDR1 MGHRA, CDR2 YSYEKL. This CDR3 is built from 13 residues. V lost 4 bases and J lost 3; bases outside the gene matches: 2. The CDR3 sequence is CASSLDRDYGYTF. CDR3 DNA sequence: TGCGCCAGCAGCCTTGACAGGGACTATGGCTACACCTTC.

The chain employs TRBV7-2 and TRBJ2-3, with D unclear. CDR3 length: 12 amino acids. The germline V and J ends were trimmed by 5 bases and 0 bases, with 3 bases remaining between them. Per the germline V gene, CDR1 is SGHTA and CDR2 is FQGNSA. CDR3 sequence reads: CASSASTDTQYF. The CDR3 DNA follows: TGTGCCAGCAGCGCGAGCACAGATACGCAGTATTTT.

The chain has TRBV19 and TRBJ2-1; 8 bases align to TRBD2. Germline V CDR1 and CDR2: LNHDA, SQIVND (reference sequence). V was clipped by 3 bases and J by 7 bases; unmatched bases: 8. The CDR3 spans 15 residues. CDR3 amino acids: CASSMSGGAKNEQFF. The DNA for the CDR3 is TGTGCCAGTAGTATGTCGGGGGGGGCTAAAAATGAGCAGTTCTTC.

The rearrangement uses TRBV7-9 and TRBJ1-2, with 8 bases aligning to TRBD1. Germline V CDR1 and CDR2: SEHNR, FQNEAQ (reference sequence). The CDR3 is 14 residues long. The V segment lost 4 bases and the J segment 6 bases; nucleotides outside the gene matches: 7. Here the CDR3 DNA reads TGTGCCAGCAGCTCGGACAGGGTGGACCATGGCTACACCTTC. Its translation: CASSSDRVDHGYTF.

J is TRBJ2-7 and V is TRBV30; no firm D call. The CDR3 length is 15 residues. Trimming stripped 0 bases from V and 6 bases from J, with 18 bases between. The germline V gene has CDR1 GTSNPN and CDR2 SVGIG (reference sequence). The CDR3 DNA reads as TGTGCCTGGAGTGTAGGCTCAGGCTTTTCGGGCGAGCAGTACTTC. Translating it yields CAWSVGSGFSGEQYF.

This clone was counted a single time. The gene calls are TRBV29-1 and TRBJ1-4; TRBD1 aligns across 11 bases. The CDR3 is 13 amino acids. Germline V gives CDR1 SQVTM, CDR2 ANQGSEA. V shed 7 bases, J shed 5 bases, and the junction held 3 bases outside the gene matches. CDR3: CSGDRGRNEKLFF. DNA of the CDR3: TGCAGCGGGGACAGGGGGAGGAATGAAAAACTGTTTTTT.

Worth noting for this clone: One end of the junction varies from germline; a read error may be responsible. The chain combines TRBV7-9 with TRBJ2-5; 11 bases are shared with TRBD2. CDR3 length: 14 residues. Germline V gene sequence: CDR1 SEHNR, CDR2 FQNEAQ (reference sequence). The CDR3 bases are TGTGCCAGCAGCCTAGCGGGGGGTCAAGAGACCCAGTACTTC. This sequence encodes CASSLAGGQETQYF.

The chain joins TRBV30 to TRBJ2-6; the D is unclear. Germline V gene sequence: CDR1 GTSNPN, CDR2 SVGIG (reference sequence). V was cut by 2 bases and J by 7 bases, with 6 bases left in between. This CDR3 has 12 residues. The CDR3: CAWSSTANVLTF. CDR3 coding DNA: TGTGCCTGGAGTTCCACTGCCAACGTCCTGACTTTC.

The rearrangement uses TRBV6-5 and TRBJ1-6; no clear D gene. V lost 4 bases and J lost 14, with 12 bases in between. This CDR3 has 12 residues. Looked up from germline, CDR1 is MNHEY and CDR2 is SVGAGI. For the CDR3, the DNA is TGTGCCAGCAGTTGTCCGACATGCACCCTCCACTTT. Residues: CASSCPTCTLHF.

The J gene is TRBJ2-4, the V gene TRBV10-3, with TRBD2 matching over 12 bases. The CDR3 is made up of 14 amino acids. Germline values: CDR1 ENHRY, CDR2 SYGVKD. The V gene end was trimmed by 4 bases and the J gene end by 6 bases; junction bases not matched to a gene: 1. The CDR3 sequence: CAISGGLAGNIQYF. Here the CDR3 DNA reads TGTGCCATCAGTGGGGGACTAGCGGGAAACATTCAGTACTTC.

The gene calls are TRBV29-1 and TRBJ1-1, with D perhaps TRBD1 (6 bases). The CDR3 length is 14 residues. The germline gives CDR1 SQVTM, CDR2 ANQGSEA. Trimming pared 3 bases from V and 0 bases from J, leaving 11 bases between. The CDR3 region is CSVETGPMNTEAFF. CDR3 nucleotide sequence: TGCAGCGTTGAGACAGGACCAATGAACACTGAAGCTTTCTTT.